What follows is one TCR beta chain and its context. Assay used: immunoSEQ multiplex PCR; TCRdb lists only in-frame clones, some missing. The table records about 99,000 clones, around 89% of them present only once. The data derive from a study of control samples from healthy donors and cancer patients. Looked up from germline, CDR1 is MNHEY and CDR2 is SMNVEV (reference sequence). The CDR3 has 20 amino acids. The V segment lost 7 bases and the J segment 1 base; nucleotides outside the gene matches: 20. This sequence originates from a man aged 55 to 70 with lung cancer. The chain recombines TRBV27 with TRBJ2-1; 9 bases agree with TRBD2. Sequencing input: PBMCs. In nucleotides, the CDR3 is TGTGCCAGCAATCTTCGTCCTGGCGGGGGGGCCAAGGGGTCCTACAATGAGCAGTTCTTC. Its translation is CASNLRPGGGAKGSYNEQFF.